A single sample is the source of the 26 T cell receptor beta chains below, sequenced in a study of shared clonotypes between healthy human individuals. Data came from immunoSEQ multiplex PCR; TCRdb stores just in-frame clones and leaves some out. The data contain 500,000 to 700,000 clones, about 95% of them seen just once; the ten biggest clones take up over 0.1%. Terminally differentiated effector memory CD45RA+ cells were excluded from the naive CD8 cells, which were CD45RO-negative and positively selected for CCR7. The sequencing input was naive CD8+ T cells sorted from blood. The receptors shown here come from a woman in her 30s in good health.

This clone was seen more than once but under ten times. The chain joins TRBV11-2 to TRBJ2-7; D perhaps matches TRBD2 (5 bases). The V end was cut by 0 bases, the J end by 1 base, with 13 bases between. Looked up from germline, CDR1 is SGHAT and CDR2 is FQNNGV. This CDR3 region has 16 residues. The CDR3 DNA sequence: TGTGCCAGCAGCTTAGACTCTAGCCTCCCTTCCTACGAGCAGTACTTC. Its protein is CASSLDSSLPSYEQYF.

The chain joins TRBV5-4 to TRBJ2-5, with D unresolved. The CDR3 extends over 12 amino acids. V was clipped by 0 bases and J by 3 bases, with 3 bases between them. The germline gives CDR1 SGHNT, CDR2 YYREEE (reference sequence). For the CDR3, the DNA is TGTGCCAGCAGCTTGGGAGAAGAGACCCAGTACTTC. Amino acid sequence: CASSLGEETQYF.

The chain has TRBV6-1 and TRBJ2-7; 8 nucleotides agree with TRBD1. CDR1 is MNHNS and CDR2 is SASEGT in the germline V gene. The CDR3 is 15 residues long. The V and J ends lost 2 bases and 3 bases, in that order; junction bases with no gene match: 6. The CDR3 loop is CASSESRGLYYEQYF. The CDR3 bases are TGTGCCAGCAGTGAAAGCAGGGGGCTGTACTACGAGCAGTACTTC.

V usage is TRBV28 and J usage is TRBJ1-1; TRBD1 matches at 7 bases. Germline assignment: CDR1 MDHEN and CDR2 SYDVKM. V dropped 6 bases and J dropped 4; count of bases not matched to a gene: 8. The CDR3 runs 14 residues. The CDR3 DNA follows: TGTGCCAGCAGCCGACAGGGACGTCGCACTGAAGCTTTCTTT. Its translation: CASSRQGRRTEAFF.

The V call is TRBV23-1, the J call TRBJ1-2; 7 bases fit TRBD1. TRBV23-1 is classed as an ORF, of uncertain function. V was pared by 0 bases and J by 6 bases, with 16 bases of the junction left unmatched. The CDR3 has 18 residues. CDR3 in amino acids: CASSQSPRQGTKENGYTF. The CDR3 coding sequence is TGCGCCAGCAGTCAATCACCCCGACAGGGAACCAAAGAGAATGGCTACACCTTC.

V and J are TRBV7-9 and TRBJ2-1; no firm D call. The V gene's germline CDR1 is SEHNR and CDR2 FQNEAQ (reference sequence). There are 12 residues in the CDR3. V was clipped by 5 bases and J by 5 bases, with 7 bases between them. The CDR3 loop reads CASSQRDNEQFF. The CDR3, as DNA: TGTGCCAGCAGCCAACGGGACAATGAGCAGTTCTTC.

The chain recombines TRBV5-5 with TRBJ1-2; 8 bases are a match to TRBD1. Germline V gene data show CDR1 as SGHKS and CDR2 as YYEKEE (reference sequence). CDR3 length equals 14 residues. V shed 2 bases and J 2 bases; nucleotides not matched to a gene: 2. As DNA, the CDR3 is TGTGCCAGCAGCTTAGGACAGGGAAACTATGGCTACACCTTC. This encodes CASSLGQGNYGYTF.

The rearrangement joins TRBV7-9 to TRBJ2-4, with 9 bases matching TRBD1. Germline-derived CDR1 and CDR2 are SEHNR and FQNEAQ (reference sequence). The CDR3 contains 14 residues. Losses at the gene ends were 6 bases for V and 3 bases for J; bases not matched to a gene: 3. The CDR3 nucleotides are TGTGCCAGCAGGCCGGGACAGGGCAAAAACATTCAGTACTTC. It specifies CASRPGQGKNIQYF.

The count of this clone is one. The J gene is TRBJ2-1, the V gene TRBV27, with D perhaps being TRBD1 or TRBD2 (5 bases each). This CDR3 has 13 residues. Germline V gives CDR1 MNHEY, CDR2 SMNVEV (reference sequence). V was cut by 7 bases and J by 5 bases, with 12 bases left in between. The CDR3 DNA sequence: TGTGCCAGCACCCCCCGGGACCACAATGAGCAGTTCTTC. Its protein product is CASTPRDHNEQFF.

The chain employs TRBV15 and TRBJ1-5; D perhaps matches TRBD1 (5 bases). The CDR3 is made up of 14 amino acids. Germline CDR1 LNHNV, CDR2 YYDKDF (reference sequence). V was pared by 5 bases and J by 6 bases, with 14 bases between. The chain's CDR3 is CATSGAGSGQPQHF. In nucleotides, the CDR3 is TGTGCCACCAGCGGGGCAGGGTCGGGTCAGCCCCAGCATTTT.

This rearrangement joins TRBV10-1 to TRBJ2-2; D might be TRBD1 (5 bases). From germline, CDR1 is WNHNN and CDR2 SYGVQD (reference sequence). The CDR3 has 15 residues. V was clipped by 2 bases and J by 6 bases, with 13 bases between them. CDR3 in DNA: TGCGCCAGCAGTGAGCGAAGGGGATTTGCCGGGGAGCTGTTTTTT. This translates into CASSERRGFAGELFF.

CDR3 coding DNA: TGCGCCAGCAGCCAAGCGGGGGCGATCAGGGCTAATGAAAAACTGTTTTTT. It codes for CASSQAGAIRANEKLFF. The chain couples TRBV4-1 to TRBJ1-4, with D perhaps TRBD1 (6 bases). V lost 1 base to trimming and J lost 3 bases, with 15 bases between them. This CDR3 region has 17 residues. Germline lookup yields CDR1 MGHRA and CDR2 YSYEKL.

The V gene is TRBV5-1, the J gene TRBJ2-7; 8 bases agree with TRBD1. CDR3 size: 15 residues. V lost 5 bases and J lost 4; bases outside the gene matches: 11. CDR1 and CDR2 from the germline V gene are SGHRS and YFSETQ. This CDR3 is CASRPSGTGSYEQYF. CDR3 coding DNA: TGCGCCAGCAGACCTTCCGGGACAGGTAGTTACGAGCAGTACTTC.

V gene TRBV13 combines with J gene TRBJ1-1; D is ambiguous. Germline assignment: CDR1 PRHDT and CDR2 FYEKMQ (reference sequence). The length of the CDR3 is 12 residues. This CDR3 reads CATRRENTEAFF. The DNA for the CDR3 is TGTGCAACGCGGCGGGAGAACACTGAAGCTTTCTTT. Drawing the rest from reference TRBV13 and TRBJ1-1, the complete variable domain is AAGVIQSPRHLIKEKRETATLKCYPIPRHDTVYWYQQGPGQDPQFLISFYEKMQSDKGSIPDRFSAQQFSDYHSELNMSSLELGDSALYFCATRRENTEAFFGQGTRLTVV.

This clone was recorded only once. The chain links TRBV2 to TRBJ2-7, with D perhaps matching TRBD2 (6 bases). This CDR3 is 16 amino acids long. CDR1 is SNHLY, CDR2 FYNNEI, per germline. Deletions cut 0 bases from V and 0 bases from J, with 12 bases between. CDR3 loop: CASSEAPGGFSYEQYF. The DNA of the CDR3 is TGTGCCAGCAGTGAAGCGCCTGGGGGGTTCTCCTACGAGCAGTACTTC.

The chain employs TRBV9 and TRBJ2-6; D is unclear. This CDR3 spans 16 amino acids. From germline, CDR1 is SGDLS and CDR2 YYNGEE. With 0 bases removed from V and 0 bases from J, the gap between germline ends came to 7 bases. The CDR3 sequence is CASSVDANSGANVLTF. CDR3 coding DNA: TGTGCCAGCAGCGTAGACGCAAACTCTGGGGCCAACGTCCTGACTTTC.

The J gene is TRBJ2-3, the V gene TRBV27; D is ambiguous. The ends were cut back, 3 bases at V and 2 bases at J, with 6 bases in the middle. In germline, CDR1 is MNHEY, CDR2 SMNVEV (reference sequence). CDR3 length: 13 amino acids. The CDR3 region has the DNA TGTGCCAGCAGTTTTAGCCTCACAGATACGCAGTATTTT. As protein: CASSFSLTDTQYF.

The rearrangement joins TRBV11-1 to TRBJ2-7; 9 bases align to TRBD1. Germline V gene sequence: CDR1 SGHAT, CDR2 FQDESV (reference sequence). The CDR3 length is 15 residues. J was trimmed by 2 bases and V by 1 base; bases with no gene match: 3. The CDR3 DNA is TGTGCCAGCAGCTTAGGGGGACAGGGACCCTACGAGCAGTACTTC. Protein product: CASSLGGQGPYEQYF.

The chain couples TRBV7-2 to TRBJ2-7; perhaps TRBD2 as D (6 bases). Germline V gives CDR1 SGHTA, CDR2 FQGNSA. The CDR3 runs 17 residues. V lost 2 bases and J 4 bases, leaving 21 bases between the germline ends. CDR3 coding DNA: TGTGCCAGCAGCTTAACGGGGGAACAGCCAATAATTTACGAGCAGTACTTC. This codes for CASSLTGEQPIIYEQYF.

The chain is built from TRBV2 and TRBJ2-7; no definite D call. CDR3 length: 11 amino acids. CDR1 SNHLY and CDR2 FYNNEI come from the germline V gene. V was trimmed by 6 bases and J by 5 bases, leaving 8 bases between them. CDR3 sequence: CASRFEHEQYF. CDR3 bases: TGTGCCAGCAGGTTTGAGCACGAGCAGTACTTC.

This clone was recorded only once. V is TRBV7-9 and J is TRBJ1-5; weak D call: TRBD1 (6 bases). Per the germline V gene, CDR1 is SEHNR and CDR2 is FQNEAQ (reference sequence). The V end lost 3 bases, the J end lost 3 bases, and 12 bases lay between the germline ends. This CDR3 has 15 residues. CDR3 protein: CASSFGRGPNQPQHF. The CDR3 region has the DNA TGTGCCAGCAGCTTCGGCAGGGGACCCAATCAGCCCCAGCATTTT.

The chain employs TRBV27 and TRBJ1-2, with D unclear. Germline CDR1 is MNHEY and CDR2 is SMNVEV (reference sequence). V was clipped by 0 bases and J by 8 bases, with 13 bases between them. CDR3 length: 14 amino acids. DNA of the CDR3: TGTGCCAGCAGTTTATCGAGAAGGAGCGTAGGCTACACCTTC. Protein sequence: CASSLSRRSVGYTF.

V and J are TRBV7-9 and TRBJ2-2; no firm D call. The CDR3 has 15 residues. V lost 1 base to trimming and J lost 1 base, with 7 bases between them. Germline CDR1 is SEHNR and CDR2 is FQNEAQ (reference sequence). CDR3 in DNA: TGTGCCAGCAGCTTAGTAACTGGGAACACCGGGGAGCTGTTTTTT. It yields the protein CASSLVTGNTGELFF. Looking up the rest from reference TRBV7-9 and TRBJ2-2 gives the full variable domain: DTGVSQNPRHKITKRGQNVTFRCDPISEHNRLYWYRQTLGQGPEFLTYFQNEAQLEKSRLLSDRFSAERPKGSFSTLEIQRTEQGDSAMYLCASSLVTGNTGELFFGEGSRLTVL.

The chain is built from TRBV5-4 and TRBJ2-3; D is undetermined. CDR1 and CDR2 (germline): SGHNT, YYREEE (reference sequence). Trimming took off 0 bases at V and 2 bases at J, with 1 base between the two ends. This CDR3 region has 12 residues. CDR3 nucleotides: TGTGCCAGCAGCTTGGTCACAGATACGCAGTATTTT. It codes for CASSLVTDTQYF.

The chain joins TRBV27 to TRBJ2-7; perhaps TRBD1 as D (5 bases). The CDR3 loop spans 13 amino acids. V was shortened by 3 bases and J by 5 bases, with 11 bases between the two germline ends. Germline V gene data show CDR1 as MNHEY and CDR2 as SMNVEV (reference sequence). CDR3 in DNA: TGTGCCAGCAGTTTTGGCAGGGCCCACGAGCAGTACTTC. It is translated as CASSFGRAHEQYF.

The chain employs TRBV13 and TRBJ2-7; D is perhaps TRBD1 or TRBD2 (5 bases each). Looked up from germline, CDR1 is PRHDT and CDR2 is FYEKMQ (reference sequence). The CDR3 totals 14 residues. Trimming took 1 base from V and 7 from J, leaving 14 bases between them. The CDR3 reads CASSLARESREQYF. The CDR3 DNA reads as TGTGCCAGCAGCTTAGCCAGGGAGAGTCGGGAGCAGTACTTC.